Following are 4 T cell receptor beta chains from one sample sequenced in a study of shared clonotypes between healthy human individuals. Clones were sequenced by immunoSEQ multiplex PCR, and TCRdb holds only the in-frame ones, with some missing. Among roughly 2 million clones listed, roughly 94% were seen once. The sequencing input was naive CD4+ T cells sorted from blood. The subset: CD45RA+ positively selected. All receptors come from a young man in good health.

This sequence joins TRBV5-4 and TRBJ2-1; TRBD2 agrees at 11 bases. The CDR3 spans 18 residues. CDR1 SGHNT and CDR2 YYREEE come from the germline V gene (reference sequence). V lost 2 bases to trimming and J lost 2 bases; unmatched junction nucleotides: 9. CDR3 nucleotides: TGTGCCAGCAGCTTACAATTACTAGCGGGGGTGACCTACAATGAGCAGTTCTTC. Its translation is CASSLQLLAGVTYNEQFF.

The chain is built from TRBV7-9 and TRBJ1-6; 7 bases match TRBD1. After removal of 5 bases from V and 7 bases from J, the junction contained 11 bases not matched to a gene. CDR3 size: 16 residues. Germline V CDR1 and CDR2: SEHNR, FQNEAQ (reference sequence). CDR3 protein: CASSPGEGALNSPLHF. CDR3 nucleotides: TGTGCCAGCAGCCCCGGAGAGGGGGCCTTAAATTCACCCCTCCACTTT.

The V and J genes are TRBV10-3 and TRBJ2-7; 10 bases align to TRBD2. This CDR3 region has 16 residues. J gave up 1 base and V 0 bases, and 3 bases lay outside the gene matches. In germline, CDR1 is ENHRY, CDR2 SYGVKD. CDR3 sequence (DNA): TGTGCCATCAGTGAGTCGCTAGCGGGAGATTCCTACGAGCAGTACTTC. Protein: CAISESLAGDSYEQYF.

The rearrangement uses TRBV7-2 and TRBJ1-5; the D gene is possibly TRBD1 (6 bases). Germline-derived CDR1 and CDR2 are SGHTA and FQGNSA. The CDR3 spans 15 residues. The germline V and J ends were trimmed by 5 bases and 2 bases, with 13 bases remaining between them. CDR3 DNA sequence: TGTGCCAGCAGCCCTTTTCGACAGGGCAATCAGCCCCAGCATTTT. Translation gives CASSPFRQGNQPQHF.